The 2 T cell receptor beta chains in this list originate from one sample, sequenced in a study of shared clonotypes between healthy human individuals. Clones were sequenced by immunoSEQ multiplex PCR, and TCRdb holds only the in-frame ones, with some missing. The table records 2 million to 2.5 million clones, around 95% of them present only once. Sequencing input: naive CD4+ T cells sorted from blood. Described subset: CD45RA+ positively selected. The source is a man aged 18 to 29 in good health.

Remarks on this clone: Other DNA sequences from this sample encode an identical CDR3 as well. V and J are TRBV28 and TRBJ1-1; a weak D match, TRBD1 (5 bases). Per germline, CDR1 MDHEN and CDR2 SYDVKM. With 3 bases removed from V and 1 base from J, the gap between germline ends came to 9 bases. This CDR3 comprises 14 residues. As DNA, the CDR3 is TGTGCCAGCAGTTTGAGGGGCCGGAACACTGAAGCTTTCTTT. Its protein is CASSLRGRNTEAFF.

This chain joins TRBV10-2 and TRBJ2-5; 11 positions agree with TRBD2. The V gene end was trimmed by 1 base and the J gene end by 5 bases; junction bases not matched to a gene: 6. Germline V gene sequence: CDR1 WSHSY, CDR2 SAAADI. The CDR3 totals 16 residues. As DNA, the CDR3 is TGCGCCAGCAGTGAGTTAGCGGGGGGGCCCCACGAGACCCAGTACTTC. Translated, it gives CASSELAGGPHETQYF.